The sequence of this T cell receptor beta chain was determined in a study of blood T cell repertoires in COVID-19. Study-wide background: The United States, Italy and Spain provided the acute and convalescent COVID-19 samples. T cells, B-cell-depleted T cells, or PBMCs supplied cDNA or gDNA.

This CDR3 spans 14 amino acids. Per germline, CDR1 LGHNA and CDR2 YNFKEQ. J gave up 3 bases and V 4 bases, and 4 bases lay outside the gene matches. In the original workflow: Reference gene primers were amplified, and this amplification served to estimate nucleated cell counts. TCRdb's copy holds only in-frame clones and misses some; the assay was immunoSEQ multiplex PCR. The V and J calls and clone size come from that table; D and trimming were worked out from the DNA. The sample shows about 85,000 clones, 70% to 85% of them seen only once. The source of this sequence is a man between 65 and 85 years old with acute or convalescent COVID-19. Material: peripheral blood. The chain carries TRBV4-2 and TRBJ2-7; 9 bases agree with TRBD2. The CDR3 nucleotides read TGTGCCAGCAGCCTAAGACTAGCGGACTACGAGCAGTACTTC. Translation gives CASSLRLADYEQYF.